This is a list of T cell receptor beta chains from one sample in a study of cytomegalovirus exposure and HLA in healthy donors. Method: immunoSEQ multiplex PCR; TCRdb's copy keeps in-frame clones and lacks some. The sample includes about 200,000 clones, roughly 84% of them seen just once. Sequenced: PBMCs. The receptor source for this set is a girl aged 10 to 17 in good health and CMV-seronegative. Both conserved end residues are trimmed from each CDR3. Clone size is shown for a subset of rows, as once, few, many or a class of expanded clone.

SVGTVYEQY	NA	TRBV29-1	TRBJ2-7
ASSRLDRGDTAEAF	NA	TRBV5-4	TRBJ1-1
ASLSSGANVLT	NA	TRBV6-1	TRBJ2-6
ASSPDGGYGYT	NA	TRBV18	TRBJ1-2
ASSPGLAAETQY	NA	TRBV5-1	TRBJ2-5
ASSPGYHQPQH	NA	TRBV6-5	TRBJ1-5
ASSPGTGGNEQY	NA	TRBV4-2	TRBJ2-7
ASSSGRLAGGADTQY	NA	TRBV7-3	TRBJ2-3
ASSPSRGKTQY	NA	TRBV27	TRBJ2-5
ASSPNGRPNSNQPQH	NA	TRBV7-2	TRBJ1-5
ASSLGATGGSYNEQF	NA	TRBV7-6	TRBJ2-1
ASSLGTGADEQY	NA	TRBV7-9	TRBJ2-7
AIRDLGQGSGNTIY	NA	TRBV10-3	TRBJ1-3
ATSRDLNGDNSPLH	once	TRBV15	TRBJ1-6
ASRPGTGRNEKLF	NA	TRBV6-5	TRBJ1-4
ASSEGTSGPYEQY	NA	TRBV2	TRBJ2-7
ASGLDDRITDTQY	NA	TRBV12-5	TRBJ2-3
ASSDGYEQY	NA	TRBV28	TRBJ2-7
ASRGGGNEQY	NA	TRBV2	TRBJ2-7
ASSQEQGAYTEAF	few	TRBV4-1	TRBJ1-1
ASSNDRGLSYEQY	NA	TRBV6-5	TRBJ2-7
ASSFANSLRGGTDTQY	NA	TRBV5-1	TRBJ2-3
ASSLGQGKKGGYT	NA	TRBV7-9	TRBJ1-2
AIRKNRVQSSPLH	NA	TRBV10-3	TRBJ1-6
ASSFIAGGTYEQY	NA	TRBV7-2	TRBJ2-7
ASSVSGYGYT	NA	TRBV25-1	TRBJ1-2
ASSVGTGNGNTIY	NA	TRBV9	TRBJ1-3
ASSVNTNTGELF	few	TRBV9	TRBJ2-2